The sequence of this TCR beta chain was determined in a study of glioma-infiltrating T cells after dendritic cell vaccination. Notes on this clone: Its antigen remains unknown.

The V gene end was trimmed by 0 bases and the J gene end by 7 bases; junction bases not matched to a gene: 5. Per germline, CDR1 MNHEY and CDR2 SVGAGI. The CDR3 extends over 14 amino acids. Study observations and caveats: Higher TCR clonality did not directly relate to longer survival. Higher pretreatment TIL content predicted longer progression-free time and survival.

The protocol was immunoSEQ multiplex PCR, while the TCRdb copy is restricted to in-frame clones and leaves out a portion. The sample includes 35,000 to 40,000 clones, around four fifths of them seen just once. Fresh-frozen tumor tissue and more than two years of survival data were available for all. Sequencing used blood, obtained before dendritic cell vaccination. The chain recombines TRBV6-5 with TRBJ2-7, with 8 bases matching TRBD1. This receptor was identified in a human donor with glioblastoma. DNA of the CDR3: TGTGCCAGCAGTTACTCGGACAGGGTTCGGGAGCAGTACTTC. Residues: CASSYSDRVREQYF.